These 17 T cell receptor beta chains share one sample of origin, sequenced in a study of T-cell reconstitution after alpha-beta-depleted transplantation in children. A library of TCRbeta sequences, prepared with unique molecular identifiers, was generated. In TCRdb, the PCR reads were re-called with MiXCR into one record per CDR3 protein. The sample contains 490,000 or so distinct CDR3 sequences, around 12% of which appear only once. This sample comprised PBMCs from the stem cell graft donor, obtained from the stem cell graft. These receptors were obtained from a human donor who donated a stem cell graft to a child with combined immunodeficiency.

The chain couples TRBV12-3 or TRBV12-4 to TRBJ1-1, with 11 bases aligning to TRBD1. CDR3 length equals 16 residues. Germline trimming cut 3 bases from V and 3 bases from J; bases unmatched to any gene: 6. CDR3 coding DNA: TGTGCCAGCAGTTTGGACAGGGGGCGACCGGACACTGAAGCTTTCTTT. Its translation: CASSLDRGRPDTEAFF.

The chain carries TRBV12-3 or TRBV12-4 and TRBJ1-4; D gene ambiguous. V was shortened by 1 base and J by 3 bases, with 9 bases between the two germline ends. CDR3 size: 15 residues. The CDR3 spells CASSLVWAANEKLFF. The CDR3 nucleotides are TGTGCCAGCAGTTTAGTGTGGGCGGCTAATGAAAAACTGTTTTTT.

In this sample, this clonotype turned up many times. The V call is TRBV6-2 or TRBV6-3, the J call TRBJ2-7, with 7 bases aligning to TRBD1. The CDR3 is made up of 13 amino acids. CDR1 and CDR2 (germline): MNHEY, SVGEGT. Unmatched junction bases numbered 6, after V lost 4 bases and J lost 6 bases. The CDR3 DNA reads TGTGCCAGCAGTTCAATACAGGGGACCGAGCAGTACTTC. Translated: CASSSIQGTEQYF.

This clonotype was counted between two and nine times. This chain connects TRBV4-2 to TRBJ2-7; 7 bases match TRBD1. The CDR3 has 15 amino acids. Germline CDR1 reads LGHNA; CDR2 reads YNFKEQ. The trim removed 3 bases at V and 2 bases at J, leaving 7 bases unmatched. CDR3 sequence: CASSQAAQGAYEQYF. In nucleotides, the CDR3 is TGTGCCAGCAGCCAGGCGGCGCAGGGGGCCTACGAGCAGTACTTC.

This clonotype was seen a handful of times. The CDR3 region is CASSPTRGGRTGIEAFF. In DNA, the CDR3 is TGTGCCAGCAGTCCCACCAGGGGGGGGCGCACGGGCATTGAAGCTTTCTTT. This chain uses TRBV12-3 or TRBV12-4 with TRBJ1-1, with 7 bases fitting TRBD1. The length of the CDR3 is 17 residues. The J segment lost 7 bases and the V segment lost 5 bases, leaving 19 bases of the junction unmatched.

This clonotype has only a few counts. The rearrangement joins TRBV12-3 or TRBV12-4 to TRBJ2-1; D uncertain. Deletions cut 3 bases from V and 2 bases from J, with 11 bases between. The CDR3 is 15 residues long. CDR3 nucleotide sequence: TGTGCCAGCAGTTTCGTCCCAAAGGCCTACAATGAGCAGTTCTTC. Translating gives CASSFVPKAYNEQFF.

The genes are TRBV6-2 or TRBV6-3 and TRBJ2-5; D not resolved. V lost 7 bases, J lost 5 bases, and 14 bases lay in between. CDR3 length: 13 amino acids. From germline, CDR1 is MNHEY and CDR2 SVGEGT. The CDR3 DNA is TGTGCCAGCAACCTCGGTAGCCATGAGACCCAGTACTTC. Translating gives CASNLGSHETQYF.

The rearrangement links TRBV12-3 or TRBV12-4 to TRBJ2-2; perhaps TRBD2 as D (6 bases). The CDR3 loop spans 17 amino acids. The V gene lost 6 bases and the J gene lost 1 base, with 18 bases spanning the gap. CDR3 bases: TGTGCCAGCAGCTTCCTGGCGGGGTGGGGGAACACCGGGGAGCTGTTTTTT. It translates to CASSFLAGWGNTGELFF.

The chain combines TRBV24-1 with TRBJ2-3; 7 bases match TRBD1. J gave up 1 base and V 1 base, and 7 bases lay outside the gene matches. Germline V gene lookup returns CDR1 KGHDR and CDR2 SFDVKD. The CDR3 runs 17 residues. DNA for the CDR3: TGTGCCACCAGTGATTTCCACTCCGGGACAGGCACAGATACGCAGTATTTT. Translated: CATSDFHSGTGTDTQYF.

The CDR3 sequence is CASSLGGGNYEQYF. For the CDR3, the DNA is TGTGCCAGCAGTTTAGGAGGGGGCAACTACGAGCAGTACTTC. This chain connects TRBV12-3 or TRBV12-4 to TRBJ2-7, with TRBD1 matching 7 bases. CDR3 length equals 14 residues. Germline trimming cut 1 base from V and 3 bases from J; bases unmatched to any gene: 3.

The chain has TRBV5-1 and TRBJ2-5; 7 nucleotides agree with TRBD2. The CDR3 is 17 residues long. The V gene end was trimmed by 4 bases and the J gene end by 5 bases; junction bases not matched to a gene: 17. The germline CDR1 and CDR2 sequences are SGHRS and YFSETQ. The CDR3 DNA reads as TGCGCCAGCAGCGACGGGAGGTACCCCCAGCAAGGGGAGACCCAGTACTTC. It specifies CASSDGRYPQQGETQYF.

The rearrangement joins TRBV27 to TRBJ2-3; D is perhaps TRBD1 or TRBD2 (6 bases each). Trimming left V 5 bases short and J 4 bases short, with 19 bases between. Germline values: CDR1 MNHEY, CDR2 SMNVEV (reference sequence). The CDR3 covers 16 residues. The CDR3: CASSTRQVGRSDTQYF. The CDR3 coding sequence is TGTGCCAGCAGTACCCGACAGGTGGGGAGGTCAGATACGCAGTATTTT.

This clonotype has a handful of counts. The chain carries TRBV7-9 and TRBJ2-1, with 8 bases lining up with TRBD1. V shed 4 bases, J shed 4 bases, and the junction held 6 bases outside the gene matches. Germline CDR1 and CDR2: SEHNR and FQNEAQ (reference sequence). The CDR3 is made up of 15 amino acids. This CDR3 is CASSSGQVFYNEQFF. CDR3 nucleotides: TGTGCCAGCAGCTCGGGACAGGTCTTTTACAATGAGCAGTTCTTC.

The chain combines TRBV4-3 with TRBJ2-7; maybe TRBD1 (6 bases). Trimming shortened V by 2 bases and J by 4 bases, and 12 bases separated the two germline ends. CDR1 LGHNA and CDR2 YSLEER come from the germline V gene. The CDR3 totals 14 residues. CDR3 in amino acids: CASSQSGVGYEQYF. For the CDR3, the DNA is TGCGCCAGCAGCCAATCAGGGGTCGGGTACGAGCAGTACTTC.

This clonotype has at least ten counts. This chain joins TRBV7-6 and TRBJ2-2; D not certain. The length of the CDR3 is 16 residues. Trimming took 1 base from V and 7 from J, leaving 16 bases between them. The V gene's germline CDR1 is SGHVS and CDR2 FNYEAQ. The CDR3 reads CASSLVTPSMGGELFF. The CDR3, as DNA: TGTGCCAGCAGCTTAGTCACCCCCTCGATGGGCGGGGAGCTGTTTTTT.

This clonotype was seen ten or more times. V usage is TRBV29-1 and J usage is TRBJ2-1; the D gene is possibly TRBD1 (6 bases). In germline, CDR1 is SQVTM, CDR2 ANQGSEA. V dropped 5 bases and J dropped 15 bases, with 20 bases sitting between them. There are 12 residues in the CDR3. The CDR3 DNA is TGCAGCGTTAAACTTAACAGGGATATCTCGTTCTTC. Its protein product is CSVKLNRDISFF.

Only one count was recorded for this clonotype. This sequence joins TRBV11-2 and TRBJ2-3; 8 bases are shared with TRBD2. V was pared by 5 bases and J by 4 bases, with 11 bases of the junction left unmatched. Germline assignment: CDR1 SGHAT and CDR2 FQNNGV. The CDR3 runs to 16 residues. This chain's CDR3 is CASSPGAGGLADTQYF. CDR3 nucleotides: TGTGCCAGCAGCCCCGGGGCGGGAGGTCTGGCAGATACGCAGTATTTT.